The clone carrying this T cell receptor (beta chain) was seen more than once but under ten times. The antigen is not known. The V end lost 4 bases, the J end lost 3 bases, and 13 bases lay between the germline ends. Per the germline V gene, CDR1 is SGHRS and CDR2 is YFSETQ. The length of the CDR3 is 14 residues. The record originates from a study of response to subunit inactivated influenza vaccine. Study-wide points: The authors suggested that every seasonal influenza vaccination recruits few new T cells.

TCRdb reanalysed the RT-PCR reads using MiXCR and keeps one entry per CDR3 protein. The data hold 530,000 or so distinct CDR3 sequences, with over 25% observed a single time. Sequencing was performed on CD4+ T cells sorted from PBMCs, taken less than 6 days after vaccination. This receptor was taken from a man over 45 who received an inactivated influenza vaccine. V and J are TRBV5-1 and TRBJ1-1; D unclear. The CDR3 loop is CASSVHGGDTEAFF. CDR3 coding DNA: TGCGCCAGCAGCGTTCACGGCGGGGACACTGAAGCTTTCTTT.